These 27 T cell receptor beta chains were sequenced from one sample in a study of cytomegalovirus exposure and HLA in healthy donors. Amplification used 60 Vbeta primers and 13 Jbeta primers. TCRdb's table, derived via immunoSEQ multiplex PCR, lists solely in-frame clones and lacks some. The table records about 150,000 clones, around 80% of them present only once. The sequenced sample consisted of PBMCs. The receptors derive from a woman between 35 and 50 years old in good health and CMV-seronegative.

V is TRBV28 and J is TRBJ2-5; D is uncertain. The V gene's germline CDR1 is MDHEN and CDR2 SYDVKM. The CDR3 loop spans 14 amino acids. Trimming took 4 bases from V and 4 from J, leaving 13 bases between them. Here the CDR3 reads CASSSLTLRETQYF. The CDR3 bases are TGTGCCAGCAGTTCATTGACATTGCGAGAGACCCAGTACTTC.

The chain links TRBV29-1 to TRBJ1-2; D uncertain. The CDR3 is made up of 12 amino acids. Deletions cut 6 bases from V and 3 bases from J, with 11 bases between. Per the germline V gene, CDR1 is SQVTM and CDR2 is ANQGSEA. The CDR3 region is CSVAHGDYGYTF. The CDR3 DNA reads TGCAGCGTGGCTCACGGGGACTATGGCTACACCTTC.

This clone was counted only a few times. This chain uses TRBV5-4 with TRBJ2-7; the D is unclear. The CDR3 sequence is 14 residues long. Germline loops: CDR1 SGHNT, CDR2 YYREEE (reference sequence). V lost 4 bases, J lost 7 bases, and 18 bases lay in between. CDR3 amino acids: CASSTFSSSSEQYF. Here the CDR3 DNA reads TGTGCCAGCAGCACGTTTAGTAGTTCTAGTGAGCAGTACTTC.

J is TRBJ2-7 and V is TRBV4-3; tentative D call: TRBD1 (6 bases). V dropped 0 bases and J dropped 4 bases, with 13 bases sitting between them. The CDR3 is 15 residues long. The germline V gene encodes CDR1 LGHNA and CDR2 YSLEER. This CDR3 is CASSQDSNRDYEQYF. As DNA, the CDR3 is TGCGCCAGCAGCCAAGATTCCAACAGGGATTACGAGCAGTACTTC.

This clone was detected only a few times. The rearrangement links TRBV6-5 to TRBJ1-2; D unclear. V was cut by 4 bases and J by 5 bases, with 11 bases left in between. There are 13 residues in the CDR3. In germline, CDR1 is MNHEY, CDR2 SVGAGI. The CDR3 spells CASSSRTDYGYTF. As DNA, the CDR3 is TGTGCCAGCAGTTCCCGGACTGATTATGGCTACACCTTC.

This clone has just one count. The rearrangement uses TRBV20-1 and TRBJ2-7; possible D gene TRBD2, 6 bases. V lost 6 bases and J 6 bases, leaving 9 bases between the germline ends. The CDR3 is 10 amino acids. The V gene's germline CDR1 is DFQATT and CDR2 SNEGSKA (reference sequence). The CDR3 bases are TGCAGTGCCACGGAGGGCGAGCAGTACTTC. The encoded protein is CSATEGEQYF.

The chain links TRBV15 to TRBJ2-7; a weak D match, TRBD1 (6 bases). This CDR3 comprises 14 residues. CDR1 LNHNV and CDR2 YYDKDF come from the germline V gene (reference sequence). V gave up 3 bases and J gave up 2 bases, with 11 bases separating them. The CDR3 is CATSSVTGPYEQYF. Here the CDR3 DNA reads TGTGCCACCAGCAGTGTGACAGGTCCCTACGAGCAGTACTTC. Full variable domain (outside the CDR3, taken from reference TRBV15 and TRBJ2-7): DAMVIQNPRYQVTQFGKPVTLSCSQTLNHNVMYWYQQKSSQAPKLLFHYYDKDFNNEADTPDNFQSRRPNTSFCFLDIRSPGLGDTAMYLCATSSVTGPYEQYFGPGTRLTVT.

The chain links TRBV25-1 to TRBJ2-2, with a weak D call TRBD1 (6 bases). Germline lookup yields CDR1 MGHDK and CDR2 SYGVNS. V lost 3 bases to trimming and J lost 5 bases, with 10 bases between them. This CDR3 spans 14 amino acids. The CDR3 DNA follows: TGTGCCAGCAGTGACCGGACAGCTACCGGGGAGCTGTTTTTT. It yields the protein CASSDRTATGELFF. The entire variable domain, with the rest obtained from reference TRBV25-1 and TRBJ2-2, is as follows: EADIYQTPRYLVIGTGKKITLECSQTMGHDKMYWYQQDPGMELHLIHYSYGVNSTEKGDLSSESTVSRIRTEHFPLTLESARPSHTSQYLCASSDRTATGELFFGEGSRLTVL.

The chain uses TRBV9 and TRBJ1-1, with D maybe TRBD1 (5 bases). The V end lost 4 bases, the J end lost 7 bases, and 17 bases lay between the germline ends. The CDR3 spans 14 residues. Germline V gene sequence: CDR1 SGDLS, CDR2 YYNGEE. The CDR3 bases are TGTGCCAGCAGCACCCCCGGAGGGCAGGGTGAAGCTTTCTTT. Protein product: CASSTPGGQGEAFF.

The rearrangement links TRBV25-1 to TRBJ2-1, with a tentative D call TRBD2 (5 bases). V was cut by 5 bases and J by 7 bases, with 6 bases left in between. CDR3 size: 11 residues. Looked up from germline, CDR1 is MGHDK and CDR2 is SYGVNS. CDR3 DNA sequence: TGTGCCAGCAGTCGGGGAAATGAGCAGTTCTTC. Translated: CASSRGNEQFF.

V and J are TRBV5-1 and TRBJ2-1; a possible D gene is TRBD2 (5 bases). V was cut by 6 bases and J by 0 bases, with 13 bases left in between. CDR1 is SGHRS and CDR2 is YFSETQ in the germline V gene. The CDR3 is 15 amino acids. The DNA for the CDR3 is TGCGCCAGCAATAGCGAACCCAACTCCTACAATGAGCAGTTCTTC. The encoded protein is CASNSEPNSYNEQFF.

The CDR3 DNA reads TGTGCCAGCGCCGGGACAGGGAACACCGGGGAGCTGTTTTTT. Translation gives CASAGTGNTGELFF. The V and J genes are TRBV18 and TRBJ2-2; 8 bases match TRBD1. Trimming cost V 8 bases and J 1 base; bases outside gene matches: 3. Germline CDR1 is KGHSH and CDR2 is LQKENI. This CDR3 contains 14 residues. Complete variable domain (other parts from reference TRBV18 and TRBJ2-2): NAGVMQNPRHLVRRRGQEARLRCSPMKGHSHVYWYRQLPEEGLKFMVYLQKENIIDESGMPKERFSAEFPKEGPSILRIQQVVRGDSAAYFCASAGTGNTGELFFGEGSRLTVL.

The chain recombines TRBV28 with TRBJ1-5, with 8 bases lining up with TRBD1. In germline, CDR1 is MDHEN, CDR2 SYDVKM. CDR3 size: 15 residues. The V and J ends lost 6 bases and 3 bases, in that order; junction bases with no gene match: 7. The CDR3 DNA is TGTGCCAGCAGGCGACGGACAGGGTACAATCAGCCCCAGCATTTT. Protein sequence: CASRRRTGYNQPQHF.

In the case of this clone: Sequence at one end of the junction differs from germline and may be a read error. The chain is built from TRBV6-1 and TRBJ2-6, with D maybe TRBD1 (5 bases). There are 16 residues in the CDR3. Per germline, CDR1 MNHNS and CDR2 SASEGT. CDR3 sequence (DNA): TGTGCCAGCAGTGACAGACCCATCTCTGGGGCCAACGGCCTGACTTTC. This gives the protein CASSDRPISGANGLTF.

The genes are TRBV20-1 and TRBJ1-2, with no clear D. Trimming cost V 3 bases and J 6 bases, with 5 bases left between them. This CDR3 spans 10 amino acids. Germline CDR1 is DFQATT and CDR2 is SNEGSKA (reference sequence). The CDR3 spells CSASRNGYTF. CDR3 sequence (DNA): TGCAGTGCTAGCAGGAATGGCTACACCTTC.

The rearrangement joins TRBV7-2 to TRBJ1-6, with unresolved D. V was cut by 5 bases and J by 5 bases, with 13 bases left in between. This CDR3 is built from 15 residues. CDR1 and CDR2 (germline): SGHTA, FQGNSA. The DNA for the CDR3 is TGTGCCAGCAGCCTACCCGGGGTTGATAATTCACCCCTCCACTTT. It yields the protein CASSLPGVDNSPLHF.

This chain connects TRBV4-2 to TRBJ2-1, with TRBD2 matching over 10 bases. V lost 7 bases, J lost 4 bases, and 13 bases stayed unmatched. Looked up from germline, CDR1 is LGHNA and CDR2 is YNFKEQ. The CDR3 is made up of 17 amino acids. CDR3: CASTHRIAGGRYNEQFF. The CDR3 DNA follows: TGTGCCAGCACCCATCGGATAGCGGGAGGAAGGTACAATGAGCAGTTCTTC.

This chain connects TRBV20-1 to TRBJ1-2; D gene ambiguous. The germline V gene encodes CDR1 DFQATT and CDR2 SNEGSKA (reference sequence). The CDR3 is made up of 11 amino acids. V shed 3 bases and J shed 5 bases, with 7 bases lying between them. The CDR3 DNA reads TGCAGTGCTAGTCTCCTTTATGGCTACACCTTC. Translating it yields CSASLLYGYTF.

The chain couples TRBV5-4 to TRBJ2-1; D not resolved. This CDR3 is 15 amino acids long. Trimming removed 1 base from V and 1 base from J, with 9 bases in between. Germline loops: CDR1 SGHNT, CDR2 YYREEE (reference sequence). CDR3 coding DNA: TGTGCCAGCAGCTTGCCGGAGAGGTCCTACAATGAGCAGTTCTTC. Protein product: CASSLPERSYNEQFF.

The V gene is TRBV11-3, the J gene TRBJ2-1, with TRBD2 identical over 9 bases. This CDR3 region has 15 residues. CDR1 is SGHNT and CDR2 is YENEEA in the germline V gene. V lost 1 base and J lost 8; bases outside the gene matches: 6. This CDR3 is CASSLAAGGHDEQFF. Written as DNA, the CDR3 is TGTGCCAGCAGCTTAGCGGCGGGGGGGCACGATGAGCAGTTCTTC.

This clone was seen a single time. This chain uses TRBV27 with TRBJ2-6, with D possibly matching TRBD2 (5 bases). This CDR3 has 19 residues. The germline V gene encodes CDR1 MNHEY and CDR2 SMNVEV (reference sequence). V was clipped by 1 base and J by 0 bases, with 16 bases between them. CDR3 region: CASSLYPPRENSGANVLTF. Written as DNA, the CDR3 is TGTGCCAGCAGTTTATACCCGCCCCGGGAAAACTCTGGGGCCAACGTCCTGACTTTC. The whole variable domain, remainder taken from reference TRBV27 and TRBJ2-6, is EAQVTQNPRYLITVTGKKLTVTCSQNMNHEYMSWYRQDPGLGLRQIYYSMNVEVTDKGDVPEGYKVSRKEKRNFPLILESPSPNQTSLYFCASSLYPPRENSGANVLTFGAGSRLTVL.

The rearrangement joins TRBV6-1 to TRBJ1-2; 10 bases agree with TRBD1. CDR1 is MNHNS, CDR2 SASEGT, per germline. This CDR3 has 13 amino acids. V shed 6 bases and J 7 bases; nucleotides not matched to a gene: 5. The CDR3 loop is CASRSTGGFGYTF. Written as DNA, the CDR3 is TGTGCCAGCAGATCGACAGGGGGCTTTGGCTACACCTTC.

Only a few counts were recorded for this clone. The chain recombines TRBV4-2 with TRBJ2-1; TRBD2 matches 8 bases. Germline CDR1 LGHNA, CDR2 YNFKEQ. Germline trimming cut 0 bases from V and 3 bases from J; bases unmatched to any gene: 4. The CDR3 runs to 16 residues. CDR3 amino acids: CASSQESSGGYNEQFF. DNA for the CDR3: TGTGCCAGCAGCCAAGAAAGCAGCGGGGGCTACAATGAGCAGTTCTTC.

The chain joins TRBV29-1 to TRBJ2-7; TRBD2 is a possible D gene (5 bases). Trimming pared 7 bases from V and 7 bases from J, leaving 17 bases between. The CDR3 sequence is 12 residues long. Germline CDR1 SQVTM, CDR2 ANQGSEA. The CDR3 loop is CSAQKGVSEQYF. Written as DNA, the CDR3 is TGCAGCGCCCAAAAGGGAGTGAGTGAGCAGTACTTC.

The chain couples TRBV28 to TRBJ2-6; D is unclear. Trimming removed 5 bases at V and 13 bases at J, with 12 bases between. CDR1 and CDR2 (germline): MDHEN, SYDVKM. CDR3 length equals 12 residues. The CDR3 nucleotides read TGTGCCAGCAGTCCGACCCTCGGGGTCCTGACTTTC. Protein product: CASSPTLGVLTF.

The rearrangement joins TRBV19 to TRBJ1-1; D call uncertain. The CDR3 has 12 residues. V was cut by 1 base and J by 6 bases, with 6 bases left in between. Germline CDR1 reads LNHDA; CDR2 reads SQIVND (reference sequence). Here the CDR3 DNA reads TGTGCCAGTAGTATAGGAGGGTCTGAAGCTTTCTTT. Translation: CASSIGGSEAFF.

CDR3 bases: TGTGCCAGCAGACAGAGACAGGGGGACTACAATGAGCAGTTCTTC. Protein sequence: CASRQRQGDYNEQFF. The V gene is TRBV5-4, the J gene TRBJ2-1; 9 nucleotides agree with TRBD1. V lost 5 bases, J lost 3 bases, and 6 bases stayed unmatched. The germline CDR1 and CDR2 sequences are SGHNT and YYREEE (reference sequence). This CDR3 contains 15 residues.